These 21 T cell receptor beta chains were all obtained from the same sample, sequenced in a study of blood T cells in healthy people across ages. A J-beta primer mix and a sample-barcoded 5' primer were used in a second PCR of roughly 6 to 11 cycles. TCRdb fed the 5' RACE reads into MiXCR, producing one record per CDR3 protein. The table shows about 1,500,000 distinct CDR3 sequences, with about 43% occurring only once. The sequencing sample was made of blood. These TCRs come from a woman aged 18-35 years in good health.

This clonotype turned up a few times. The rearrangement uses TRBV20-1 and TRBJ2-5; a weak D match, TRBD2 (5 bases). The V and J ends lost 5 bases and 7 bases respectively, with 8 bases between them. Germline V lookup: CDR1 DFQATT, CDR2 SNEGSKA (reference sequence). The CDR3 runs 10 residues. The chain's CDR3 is CSAPLGTQYF. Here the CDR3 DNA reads TGCAGTGCTCCACTAGGGACCCAGTACTTC.

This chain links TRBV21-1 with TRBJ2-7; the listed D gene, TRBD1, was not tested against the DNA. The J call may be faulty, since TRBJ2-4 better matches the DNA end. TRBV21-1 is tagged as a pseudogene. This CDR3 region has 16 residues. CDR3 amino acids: CASSNMGRGVSNIQYF. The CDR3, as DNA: TGTGCCAGCAGCAACATGGGGCGCGGGGTTTCGAACATTCAGTACTTC.

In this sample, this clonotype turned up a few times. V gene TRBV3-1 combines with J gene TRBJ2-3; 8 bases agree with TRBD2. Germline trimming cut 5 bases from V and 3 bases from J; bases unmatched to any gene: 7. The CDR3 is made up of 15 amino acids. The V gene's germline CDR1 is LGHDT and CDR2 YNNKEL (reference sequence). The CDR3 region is CASSESGGRTDTQYF. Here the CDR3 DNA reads TGTGCCAGCAGCGAGAGCGGGGGACGTACAGATACGCAGTATTTT.

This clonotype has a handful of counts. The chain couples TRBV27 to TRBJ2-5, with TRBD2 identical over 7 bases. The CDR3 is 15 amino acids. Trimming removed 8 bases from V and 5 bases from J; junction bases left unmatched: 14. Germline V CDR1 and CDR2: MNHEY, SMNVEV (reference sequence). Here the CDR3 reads CASYSLEPGGETQYF. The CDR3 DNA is TGTGCCAGCTATTCACTAGAGCCGGGGGGTGAGACCCAGTACTTC.

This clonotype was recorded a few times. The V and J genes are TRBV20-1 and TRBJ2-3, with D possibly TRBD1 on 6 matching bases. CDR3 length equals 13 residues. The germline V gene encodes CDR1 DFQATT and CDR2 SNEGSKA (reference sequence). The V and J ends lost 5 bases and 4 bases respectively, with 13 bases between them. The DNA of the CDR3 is TGCAGTGCTGGTACAGGGTCATCAGATACGCAGTATTTT. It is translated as CSAGTGSSDTQYF.

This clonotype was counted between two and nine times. CDR3 DNA sequence: TGCGCCAGCAGCTCGGACAGGGGAAATGAGCAGTTCTTC. It is translated as CASSSDRGNEQFF. The chain has TRBV5-1 and TRBJ2-1; 9 positions agree with TRBD1. This CDR3 contains 13 residues. V dropped 3 bases and J dropped 7; count of bases not matched to a gene: 2. CDR1 and CDR2 from the germline V gene are SGHRS and YFSETQ.

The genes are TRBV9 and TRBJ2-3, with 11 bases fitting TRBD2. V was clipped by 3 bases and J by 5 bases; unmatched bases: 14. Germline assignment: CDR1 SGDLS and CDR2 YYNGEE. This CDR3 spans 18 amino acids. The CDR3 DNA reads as TGTGCCAGCAGCGGAACTAGCGGGGGCCCTAGAAAGGGAGATACGCAGTATTTT. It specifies CASSGTSGGPRKGDTQYF.

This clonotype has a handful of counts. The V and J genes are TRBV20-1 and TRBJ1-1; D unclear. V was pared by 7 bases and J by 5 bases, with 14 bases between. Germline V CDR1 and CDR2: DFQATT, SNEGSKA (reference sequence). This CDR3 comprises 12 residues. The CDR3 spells CSGLSGETEAFF. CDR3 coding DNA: TGCAGTGGTTTGAGCGGCGAAACTGAAGCTTTCTTT.

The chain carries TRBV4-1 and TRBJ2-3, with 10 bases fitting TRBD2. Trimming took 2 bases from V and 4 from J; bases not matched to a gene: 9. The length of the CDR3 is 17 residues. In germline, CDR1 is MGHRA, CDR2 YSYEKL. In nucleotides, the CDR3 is TGCGCCAGCAGCCAAAGGGGCCTAGCGGGGGAGGCAGATACGCAGTATTTT. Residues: CASSQRGLAGEADTQYF.

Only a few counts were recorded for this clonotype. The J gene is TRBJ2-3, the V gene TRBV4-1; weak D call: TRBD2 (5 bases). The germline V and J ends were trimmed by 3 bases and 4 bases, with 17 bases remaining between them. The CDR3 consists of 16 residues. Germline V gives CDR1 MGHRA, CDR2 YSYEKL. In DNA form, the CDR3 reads TGCGCCAGCAGCCATGCCTTGACCTTCGGGGCAGATACGCAGTATTTT. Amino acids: CASSHALTFGADTQYF.

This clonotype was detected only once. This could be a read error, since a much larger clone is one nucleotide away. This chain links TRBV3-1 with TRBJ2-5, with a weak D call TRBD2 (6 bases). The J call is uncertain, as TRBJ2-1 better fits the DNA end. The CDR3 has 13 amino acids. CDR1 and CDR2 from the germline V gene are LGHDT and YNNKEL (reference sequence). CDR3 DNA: TGTGCCAGCAGCAGACTAGTCCAAGAGACCCAGTTCTTC. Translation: CASSRLVQETQFF.

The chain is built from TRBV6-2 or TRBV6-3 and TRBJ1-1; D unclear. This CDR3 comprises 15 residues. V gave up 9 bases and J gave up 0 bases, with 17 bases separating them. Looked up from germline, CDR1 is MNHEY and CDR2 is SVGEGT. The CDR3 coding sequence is TGTGCCAGTAAAGACCCGAGCGCGCTGAACACTGAAGCTTTCTTT. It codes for CASKDPSALNTEAFF.

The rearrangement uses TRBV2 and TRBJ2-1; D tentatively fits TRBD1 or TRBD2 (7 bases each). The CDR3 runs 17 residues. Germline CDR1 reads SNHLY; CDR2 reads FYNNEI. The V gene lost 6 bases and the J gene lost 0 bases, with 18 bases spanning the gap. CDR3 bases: TGTGCCAGCAGGCAGCAGGGGGGAGGGAGCTCCTACAATGAGCAGTTCTTC. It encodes CASRQQGGGSSYNEQFF. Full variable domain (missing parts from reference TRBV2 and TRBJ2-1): EPEVTQTPSHQVTQMGQEVILRCVPISNHLYFYWYRQILGQKVEFLVSFYNNEISEKSEIFDDQFSVERPDGSNFTLKIRSTKLEDSAMYFCASRQQGGGSSYNEQFFGPGTRLTVL.

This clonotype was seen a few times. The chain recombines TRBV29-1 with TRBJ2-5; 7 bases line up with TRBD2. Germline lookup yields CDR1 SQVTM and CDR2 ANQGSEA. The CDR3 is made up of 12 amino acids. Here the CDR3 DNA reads TGCGGCGGGAGTGGGGGGCAAGAGACCCAGTACTTC. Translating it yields CGGSGGQETQYF.

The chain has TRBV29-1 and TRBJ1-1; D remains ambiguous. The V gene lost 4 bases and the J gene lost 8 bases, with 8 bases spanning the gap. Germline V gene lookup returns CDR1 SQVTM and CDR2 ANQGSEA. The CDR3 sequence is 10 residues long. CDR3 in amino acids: CSVVYEEAFF. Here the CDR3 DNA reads TGCAGCGTTGTATATGAAGAAGCTTTCTTT. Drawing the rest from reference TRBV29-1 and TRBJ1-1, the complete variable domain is SAVISQKPSRDICQRGTSLTIQCQVDSQVTMMFWYRQQPGQSLTLIATANQGSEATYESGFVIDKFPISRPNLTFSTLTVSNMSPEDSSIYLCSVVYEEAFFGQGTRLTVV.

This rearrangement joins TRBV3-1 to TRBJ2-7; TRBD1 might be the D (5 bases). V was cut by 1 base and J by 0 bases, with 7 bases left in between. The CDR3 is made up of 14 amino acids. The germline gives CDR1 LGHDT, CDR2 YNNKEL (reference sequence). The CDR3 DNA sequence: TGTGCCAGCAGCCAAGCCCAGGGCTCCTACGAGCAGTACTTC. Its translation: CASSQAQGSYEQYF.

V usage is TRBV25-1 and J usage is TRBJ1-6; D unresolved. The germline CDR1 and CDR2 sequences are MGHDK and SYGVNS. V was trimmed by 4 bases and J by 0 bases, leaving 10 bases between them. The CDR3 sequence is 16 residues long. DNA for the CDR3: TGTGCCAGCAGTGGGGGTTCGAGCTCCTATAATTCACCCCTCCACTTT. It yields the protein CASSGGSSSYNSPLHF. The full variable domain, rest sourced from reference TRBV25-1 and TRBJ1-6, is EADIYQTPRYLVIGTGKKITLECSQTMGHDKMYWYQQDPGMELHLIHYSYGVNSTEKGDLSSESTVSRIRTEHFPLTLESARPSHTSQYLCASSGGSSSYNSPLHFGNGTRLTVT.

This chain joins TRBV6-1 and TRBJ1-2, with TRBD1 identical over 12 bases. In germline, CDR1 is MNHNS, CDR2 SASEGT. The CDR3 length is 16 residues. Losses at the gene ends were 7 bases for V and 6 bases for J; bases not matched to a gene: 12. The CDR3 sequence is CASTTPRDRGPHGYTF. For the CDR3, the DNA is TGTGCCAGCACCACGCCCCGGGACAGGGGGCCTCATGGCTACACCTTC.

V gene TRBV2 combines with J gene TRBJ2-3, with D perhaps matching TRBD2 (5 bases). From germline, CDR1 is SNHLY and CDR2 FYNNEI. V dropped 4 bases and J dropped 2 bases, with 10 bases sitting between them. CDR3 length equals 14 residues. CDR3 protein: CASSGGLVTDTQYF. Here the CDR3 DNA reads TGTGCCAGCAGTGGAGGACTCGTCACAGATACGCAGTATTTT.

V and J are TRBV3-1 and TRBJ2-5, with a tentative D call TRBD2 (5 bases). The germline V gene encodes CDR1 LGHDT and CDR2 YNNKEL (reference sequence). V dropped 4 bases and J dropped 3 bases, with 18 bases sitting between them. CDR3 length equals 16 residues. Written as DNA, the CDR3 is TGTGCCAGCAGCCCACCGAGCGGAGTGCAGAAAGAGACCCAGTACTTC. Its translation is CASSPPSGVQKETQYF.

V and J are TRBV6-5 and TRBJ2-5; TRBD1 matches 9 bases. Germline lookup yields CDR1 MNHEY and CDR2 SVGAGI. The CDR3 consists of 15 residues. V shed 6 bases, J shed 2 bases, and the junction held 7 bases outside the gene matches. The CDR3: CASSATGGSQETQYF. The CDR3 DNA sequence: TGTGCCAGCAGCGCGACAGGGGGTTCACAAGAGACCCAGTACTTC.